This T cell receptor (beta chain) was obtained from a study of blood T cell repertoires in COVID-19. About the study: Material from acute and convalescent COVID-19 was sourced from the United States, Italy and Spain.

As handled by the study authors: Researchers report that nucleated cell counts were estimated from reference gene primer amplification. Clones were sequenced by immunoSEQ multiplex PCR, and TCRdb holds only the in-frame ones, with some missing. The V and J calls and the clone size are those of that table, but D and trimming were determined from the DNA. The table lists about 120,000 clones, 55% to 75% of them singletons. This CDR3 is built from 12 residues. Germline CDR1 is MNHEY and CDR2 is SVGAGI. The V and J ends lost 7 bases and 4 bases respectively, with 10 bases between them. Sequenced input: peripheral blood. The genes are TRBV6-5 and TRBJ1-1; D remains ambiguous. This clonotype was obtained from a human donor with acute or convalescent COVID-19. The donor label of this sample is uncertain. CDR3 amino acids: CASTRGGTEAFF. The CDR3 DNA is TGTGCCAGCACCCGAGGTGGCACTGAAGCTTTCTTT.